Listed below are T cell receptor beta chains from one sample, sequenced in a study of T cells after posttransplantation cyclophosphamide. Assay used: immunoSEQ multiplex PCR; TCRdb lists only in-frame clones, some missing. This sample has about 47,000 clones, with roughly nine tenths found just once. Input material: PBMCs. These receptors originate from a woman aged 45-65 years in good health and a related stem cell transplant donor. CDR3s include the opening cysteine and the closing phenylalanine or tryptophan. Fields, in order: J gene, clone size, V gene, D gene, CDR3 protein, CDR3 DNA. D genes are given only for firm matches. Size is stated for part of the rows, as once, few or many counts, or as a class when the clone is expanded.

j_gene: TRBJ1-1
abundance: NA
v_gene: TRBV6-6
d_gene: NA
CDR3aa: CASIATRNTEAFF
CDR3nt: TGTGCCAGCATCGCAACAAGGAACACTGAAGCTTTCTTT

j_gene: TRBJ2-1
abundance: NA
v_gene: TRBV11-2
d_gene: TRBD1
CDR3aa: CASSLWQGANEQFF
CDR3nt: TGTGCCAGCAGCTTGTGGCAGGGGGCCAATGAGCAGTTCTTC

j_gene: TRBJ2-1
abundance: once
v_gene: TRBV5-4
d_gene: TRBD2
CDR3aa: CASSRHTSGGGNEQFF
CDR3nt: TGTGCCAGCAGCCGACACACTAGCGGGGGGGGTAATGAGCAGTTCTTC

j_gene: TRBJ2-3
abundance: NA
v_gene: TRBV5-4
d_gene: NA
CDR3aa: CASSFGRGVTDTQYF
CDR3nt: TGTGCCAGCAGCTTCGGGAGAGGGGTCACAGATACGCAGTATTTT

j_gene: TRBJ2-7
abundance: once
v_gene: TRBV5-1
d_gene: TRBD1
CDR3aa: CASSPGTATYEQYF
CDR3nt: TGCGCCAGCAGCCCCGGGACAGCCACCTACGAGCAGTACTTC

j_gene: TRBJ2-7
abundance: NA
v_gene: TRBV7-3
d_gene: NA
CDR3aa: CASSLTPYYEQYF
CDR3nt: TGTGCCAGCAGCTTGACTCCGTACTACGAGCAGTACTTC

j_gene: TRBJ2-3
abundance: NA
v_gene: TRBV14
d_gene: NA
CDR3aa: CASSQEVAGTQYF
CDR3nt: TGTGCCAGCAGCCAAGAAGTCGCGGGCACGCAGTATTTT

j_gene: TRBJ2-3
abundance: NA
v_gene: TRBV7-9
d_gene: TRBD2
CDR3aa: CASSLVAGGDADTQYF
CDR3nt: TGTGCCAGCAGCTTAGTAGCCGGGGGGGACGCAGATACGCAGTATTTT

j_gene: TRBJ2-5
abundance: NA
v_gene: TRBV6-1
d_gene: NA
CDR3aa: CASSPQETQYF
CDR3nt: TGTGCCAGCAGTCCTCAAGAGACCCAGTACTTC

j_gene: TRBJ1-2
abundance: NA
v_gene: TRBV4-1
d_gene: TRBD1
CDR3aa: CASGTGGESNYGYTF
CDR3nt: TGCGCCAGCGGAACAGGGGGCGAATCTAACTATGGCTACACCTTC

j_gene: TRBJ2-3
abundance: NA
v_gene: TRBV10-2
d_gene: TRBD2
CDR3aa: CASSGLAIIFIPDTQYF
CDR3nt: TGCGCCAGCAGTGGACTAGCGATTATATTTATTCCAGATACGCAGTATTTT

j_gene: TRBJ2-5
abundance: NA
v_gene: TRBV19
d_gene: TRBD2
CDR3aa: CASSIFSGGGETQYF
CDR3nt: TGTGCCAGTAGTATTTTTTCGGGAGGTGGAGAGACCCAGTACTTC

j_gene: TRBJ1-4
abundance: NA
v_gene: TRBV11-2
d_gene: TRBD1
CDR3aa: CASSFGQGHEKLFF
CDR3nt: TGTGCCAGCAGCTTTGGACAGGGGCATGAAAAACTGTTTTTT

j_gene: TRBJ2-5
abundance: NA
v_gene: TRBV7-6
d_gene: TRBD2
CDR3aa: CASSYLGQREGLFAETQYF
CDR3nt: TGTGCCAGCAGCTACCTCGGGCAGCGGGAGGGCCTCTTCGCAGAGACCCAGTACTTC

j_gene: TRBJ2-5
abundance: NA
v_gene: TRBV6-1
d_gene: TRBD1
CDR3aa: CASIRTGAPQETQYF
CDR3nt: TGTGCCAGCATCAGGACAGGGGCTCCCCAAGAGACCCAGTACTTC

j_gene: TRBJ2-7
abundance: NA
v_gene: TRBV4-1
d_gene: TRBD2
CDR3aa: CASSPGSGASYEQYF
CDR3nt: TGCGCCAGCAGCCCCGGGAGCGGGGCCTCCTACGAGCAGTACTTC

j_gene: TRBJ1-2
abundance: NA
v_gene: TRBV5-6
d_gene: TRBD1
CDR3aa: CASSLTGDHGYTF
CDR3nt: TGTGCCAGCAGCTTGACAGGGGATCACGGCTACACCTTC

j_gene: TRBJ2-7
abundance: NA
v_gene: TRBV7-8
d_gene: TRBD2
CDR3aa: CASSQKTSGIYEQYF
CDR3nt: TGTGCCAGCAGCCAAAAGACTAGCGGGATTTACGAGCAGTACTTC

j_gene: TRBJ1-5
abundance: NA
v_gene: TRBV6-1
d_gene: NA
CDR3aa: CASSERQGSQPQHF
CDR3nt: TGTGCCAGCAGTGAAAGGCAGGGCAGTCAGCCCCAGCATTTT

j_gene: TRBJ2-7
abundance: NA
v_gene: TRBV7-9
d_gene: NA
CDR3aa: CASSFGPGTTYEQYF
CDR3nt: TGTGCCAGCAGCTTTGGGCCAGGGACAACCTACGAGCAGTACTTC

j_gene: TRBJ2-1
abundance: NA
v_gene: TRBV10-2
d_gene: NA
CDR3aa: CASRLPADNEQFF
CDR3nt: TGCGCCAGCAGGCTTCCTGCGGACAATGAGCAGTTCTTC

j_gene: TRBJ2-7
abundance: NA
v_gene: TRBV6-1
d_gene: NA
CDR3aa: CASRIQLGDYEQYF
CDR3nt: TGTGCCAGTCGAATCCAACTTGGAGACTACGAGCAGTACTTC

j_gene: TRBJ2-5
abundance: once
v_gene: TRBV6-5
d_gene: TRBD2
CDR3aa: CASSYTSGGETQYF
CDR3nt: TGTGCCAGCAGTTACACTAGCGGGGGAGAGACCCAGTACTTC

j_gene: TRBJ1-6
abundance: NA
v_gene: TRBV5-1
d_gene: TRBD1
CDR3aa: CASSPAQGNNSPLHF
CDR3nt: TGCGCCAGCAGCCCGGCACAGGGGAATAATTCACCCCTCCACTTT

j_gene: TRBJ1-4
abundance: NA
v_gene: TRBV9
d_gene: TRBD1
CDR3aa: CASSVSGTGYEKLFF
CDR3nt: TGTGCCAGCAGCGTATCAGGGACAGGGTATGAAAAACTGTTTTTT

j_gene: TRBJ1-4
abundance: once
v_gene: TRBV7-2
d_gene: NA
CDR3aa: CASSLNGGGNEKLFF
CDR3nt: TGTGCCAGCAGCTTAAATGGCGGGGGTAATGAAAAACTGTTTTTT

j_gene: TRBJ2-5
abundance: NA
v_gene: TRBV14
d_gene: NA
CDR3aa: CASSQVGLGEETQYF
CDR3nt: TGTGCCAGCAGCCAAGTGGGTCTAGGGGAAGAGACCCAGTACTTC

j_gene: TRBJ1-4
abundance: NA
v_gene: TRBV30
d_gene: NA
CDR3aa: CAWKGPGVRATNEKLFF
CDR3nt: TGTGCTTGGAAGGGCCCAGGGGTTCGGGCAACTAATGAAAAACTGTTTTTT

j_gene: TRBJ2-7
abundance: NA
v_gene: TRBV7-6
d_gene: TRBD1
CDR3aa: CASSSPTGGGGEQYF
CDR3nt: TGTGCCAGCAGCTCCCCGACAGGGGGGGGCGGAGAGCAGTACTTC

j_gene: TRBJ1-6
abundance: NA
v_gene: TRBV6-5
d_gene: TRBD1
CDR3aa: CASRPDRENSPLHF
CDR3nt: TGTGCCAGCAGGCCGGACAGGGAGAATTCACCCCTCCACTTT

j_gene: TRBJ1-1
abundance: NA
v_gene: TRBV16
d_gene: NA
CDR3aa: CASSQSGGYTEAFF
CDR3nt: TGTGCCAGCAGCCAATCGGGGGGGTACACTGAAGCTTTCTTT

j_gene: TRBJ2-7
abundance: NA
v_gene: TRBV30
d_gene: TRBD1
CDR3aa: CAWIPPTGRYEQYF
CDR3nt: TGTGCCTGGATCCCGCCGACAGGGCGCTACGAGCAGTACTTC

j_gene: TRBJ1-1
abundance: NA
v_gene: TRBV6-1
d_gene: NA
CDR3aa: CASRKDSPNTEAFF
CDR3nt: TGTGCCAGCAGAAAGGACAGCCCAAACACTGAAGCTTTCTTT

j_gene: TRBJ1-4
abundance: NA
v_gene: TRBV19
d_gene: TRBD1
CDR3aa: CASSIVGTENEKLFF
CDR3nt: TGTGCCAGTAGTATAGTGGGGACAGAAAATGAAAAACTGTTTTTT

j_gene: TRBJ1-1
abundance: once
v_gene: TRBV4-1
d_gene: NA
CDR3aa: CASSQVLLNTEAFF
CDR3nt: TGCGCCAGCAGCCAAGTCCTCCTGAACACTGAAGCTTTCTTT

j_gene: TRBJ2-7
abundance: NA
v_gene: TRBV7-2
d_gene: NA
CDR3aa: CASSLMGRPYEQYF
CDR3nt: TGTGCCAGCAGCTTAATGGGCAGACCCTACGAGCAGTACTTC

j_gene: TRBJ1-6
abundance: NA
v_gene: TRBV13
d_gene: NA
CDR3aa: CASSPGNSPLHF
CDR3nt: TGTGCCAGCAGCCCCGGGAATTCACCCCTCCACTTT

j_gene: TRBJ1-1
abundance: NA
v_gene: TRBV11-2
d_gene: TRBD1
CDR3aa: CASSFGQGGHTEAFF
CDR3nt: TGTGCCAGCAGCTTTGGACAGGGGGGGCACACTGAAGCTTTCTTT

j_gene: TRBJ2-7
abundance: once
v_gene: TRBV5-5
d_gene: NA
CDR3aa: CASSFRPLASYEQYF
CDR3nt: TGTGCCAGCAGCTTTCGTCCGTTAGCCTCCTACGAGCAGTACTTC

j_gene: TRBJ2-6
abundance: NA
v_gene: TRBV7-6
d_gene: TRBD1
CDR3aa: CASSLGTAYSGANVLTF
CDR3nt: TGTGCCAGCAGCTTGGGGACAGCGTACTCTGGGGCCAACGTCCTGACTTTC

j_gene: TRBJ1-1
abundance: NA
v_gene: TRBV19
d_gene: NA
CDR3aa: CASRGQTNTEAFF
CDR3nt: TGTGCCAGTAGGGGGCAGACGAACACTGAAGCTTTCTTT

j_gene: TRBJ2-7
abundance: once
v_gene: TRBV21-1
d_gene: NA
CDR3aa: CASSKRTGVIHEQYF
CDR3nt: TGTGCCAGCAGCAAAAGGACAGGGGTAATCCACGAGCAGTACTTC